These 8 T cell receptor beta chains share one sample of origin, sequenced in a study of blood T cell repertoires in COVID-19. Profiled with immunoSEQ multiplex PCR; TCRdb holds only in-frame clones, not every one. The sample records roughly 140,000 clones, 80% to 90% being singletons. The sequencing sample was made of PBMCs or T cells enriched from blood (not recorded which). Receptors were obtained from a man aged 50-60 years who had recovered from COVID-19.

The chain employs TRBV5-4 and TRBJ2-5; tentatively, D is TRBD1 (6 bases). The length of the CDR3 is 13 residues. V was trimmed by 4 bases and J by 3 bases, leaving 10 bases between them. The germline V gene encodes CDR1 SGHNT and CDR2 YYREEE (reference sequence). The CDR3 loop is CASSEGGEETQYF. The CDR3 bases are TGTGCCAGCAGCGAAGGGGGAGAAGAGACCCAGTACTTC.

The chain carries TRBV5-1 and TRBJ1-4; TRBD1 matches at 12 bases. The trim removed 4 bases at V and 10 bases at J, leaving 11 bases unmatched. There are 16 residues in the CDR3. Per germline, CDR1 SGHRS and CDR2 YFSETQ. The CDR3 loop is CASSRAGTGGDGKLFF. DNA for the CDR3: TGCGCCAGCAGCCGTGCCGGGACAGGGGGCGACGGAAAACTGTTTTTT.

The rearrangement uses TRBV27 and TRBJ1-6, with a possible D match to TRBD1 (6 bases). The germline V gene encodes CDR1 MNHEY and CDR2 SMNVEV (reference sequence). The CDR3 covers 14 residues. The V end lost 3 bases, the J end lost 7 bases, and 10 bases lay between the germline ends. The CDR3, as DNA: TGTGCCAGCAGTTTGGGGGGGCAGAATTCACCCCTCCACTTT. Translation: CASSLGGQNSPLHF.

This clone showed up just a few times. This chain connects TRBV7-3 to TRBJ2-3, with D maybe TRBD2 (5 bases). CDR3 length: 13 residues. V was trimmed by 5 bases and J by 4 bases, leaving 10 bases between them. The germline gives CDR1 SGHTA, CDR2 FQGTGA. The CDR3 region is CASSQDWADTQYF. The CDR3 DNA is TGTGCCAGCAGCCAGGACTGGGCAGATACGCAGTATTTT.

The chain has TRBV2 and TRBJ2-3, with unresolved D. Germline V gene data show CDR1 as SNHLY and CDR2 as FYNNEI. The CDR3 is 11 residues long. V lost 6 bases, J lost 2 bases, and 3 bases lay in between. CDR3 region: CASRYTDTQYF. The CDR3 DNA is TGTGCCAGCAGATACACAGATACGCAGTATTTT.

This clone has a single count. The chain joins TRBV18 to TRBJ2-3; D gene ambiguous. Trimming pared 4 bases from V and 2 bases from J, leaving 19 bases between. This CDR3 has 17 residues. The germline CDR1 and CDR2 sequences are KGHSH and LQKENI. The CDR3 nucleotides are TGTGCCAGCTCACTCACTACTCGATCAAAATTCACAGATACGCAGTATTTT. Translated: CASSLTTRSKFTDTQYF.

Only one count was recorded for this clone. CDR3 residues: CASSIDSGSGGQNIQYF. The CDR3 DNA follows: TGTGCCAGTAGTATAGATAGCGGCTCAGGGGGCCAAAACATTCAGTACTTC. This sequence joins TRBV19 and TRBJ2-4; 8 positions agree with TRBD1. CDR1 and CDR2 from the germline V gene are LNHDA and SQIVND (reference sequence). The CDR3 is made up of 17 amino acids. After removal of 0 bases from V and 5 bases from J, the junction contained 9 bases not matched to a gene.

The genes are TRBV5-4 and TRBJ1-2; TRBD1 aligns across 8 bases. CDR1 is SGHNT and CDR2 is YYREEE in the germline V gene (reference sequence). Trimming cost V 0 bases and J 3 bases; bases outside gene matches: 7. The CDR3 extends over 16 amino acids. In DNA form, the CDR3 reads TGTGCCAGCAGCTTGGGCCCAGGGGGCGCAGACTATGGCTACACCTTC. Residues: CASSLGPGGADYGYTF.